This TCR beta chain was identified during a study of graft-versus-host responses after intestinal transplantation. Overall study context: After anti-thymocyte globulin induction, recipients took tacrolimus and steroids for approximately 3 years.

Assay used: immunoSEQ multiplex PCR; TCRdb lists only in-frame clones, some missing. The table has 90,000 to 100,000 clones, roughly 91% seen once; the top ten hold 0.4% to 0.5%. In the case of this clone: Its specificity is unknown.

Trimming at V came to 2 bases and at J to 5 bases, leaving 3 bases not matched to a gene. The germline gives CDR1 GTSNPN, CDR2 SVGIG (reference sequence). The CDR3 sequence is 14 residues long. V and J are TRBV30 and TRBJ2-1; TRBD1 matches 10 bases. The material was unstimulated CD8+ T cells sorted from spleen or lymph node cells, obtained before intestinal transplant. The TCR sequence derives from a human donor who received an intestinal transplant. In nucleotides, the CDR3 is TGTGCCTGGAGTACCGGGACAGGGGACAATGAGCAGTTCTTC. Translated, it gives CAWSTGTGDNEQFF.